This T cell receptor (beta chain) stems from a study of blood T cell repertoires in COVID-19. Study summary: Samples representing acute and convalescent COVID-19 were sourced from the United States, Italy and Spain.

Under the authors' procedure: Estimation of nucleated cell counts was performed using reference gene primer amplification. Only in-frame clones appear in the TCRdb table, and some are missing; sequencing was by immunoSEQ multiplex PCR. D and trimming come from the DNA, and the V and J calls and clone size come from that table. The sample has about 220,000 clones, approximately 86% seen once. With 4 bases clipped from V and 7 bases from J, the junction kept 7 bases outside the gene matches. The germline V gene has CDR1 MDHEN and CDR2 SYDVKM. The CDR3 runs 16 residues. The clonotype comes from a man in his forties with acute or convalescent COVID-19. The chain carries TRBV28 and TRBJ1-6; the match to TRBD1 covers 10 bases. Sequences were obtained from peripheral blood. For the CDR3, the DNA is TGTGCCAGCAGTTCCCCGACAGGGGGCAGGAATTCACCCCTCCACTTT. It codes for CASSSPTGGRNSPLHF.